This T cell receptor beta chain is drawn from a study of blood T cell repertoires in COVID-19. This clone was counted a few times. V lost 4 bases and J lost 5; bases outside the gene matches: 7. The length of the CDR3 is 14 residues. Germline V gene sequence: CDR1 MNHEY, CDR2 SMNVEV (reference sequence). Method: immunoSEQ multiplex PCR; TCRdb's copy keeps in-frame clones and lacks some. The sample includes approximately 240,000 clones, around four fifths of them seen just once. This TCR came from a woman aged 55-70 years with active or convalescent COVID-19. The chain couples TRBV27 to TRBJ1-2, with 7 nucleotides matching TRBD1. The sample comprised peripheral blood. The DNA for the CDR3 is TGTGCCAGCAGTTCAACCGGGACAGTTTATGGCTACACCTTC. The encoded protein is CASSSTGTVYGYTF.